These T cell receptor beta chains were read from a single sample in a study of T-cell memory formation after mild COVID-19. A single record per CDR3 protein comes from TCRdb applying MiXCR to the 5' RACE reads. The table shows hundreds of thousands of distinct CDR3 sequences, with 13% to 15% occurring only once. Sequencing was done on a sample of PBMCs or a T cell subset sorted from them (not recorded which). The receptors here all came from a man aged 18-30 years who had mild COVID-19 (a few samples of this study predate the infection). Cell type and time point are not known. Both conserved end residues are part of each CDR3. D genes are given only for firm matches. Clone size is shown for a subset of rows, as once, few, many or a class of expanded clone.

j_call clone_size v_call d_call cdr3_nt cdr3_aa
TRBJ2-5 few TRBV5-1 - TGCGCCAGCAGCTCTCAGGGGAGCATGGGAGAGACCCAGTACTTC CASSSQGSMGETQYF
TRBJ2-1 few TRBV28 TRBD1 TGTGCCAGCAGACCCGCCGGGACAGGGGGCAATGAGCAGTTCTTC CASRPAGTGGNEQFF
TRBJ2-5 - TRBV20-1 - TGCAGTGCCGGGACCGTGGGGACCCAGTACTTC CSAGTVGTQYF
TRBJ2-6 - TRBV6-5 - TGTGCCAGCAGTTACTCCTCCCCCGGGGCCAACGTCCTGACTTTC CASSYSSPGANVLTF
TRBJ2-2 few TRBV5-1 - TGCGCCAGCAGTCGGGACTTTTTGGTAGGGGAGCTGTTTTTT CASSRDFLVGELFF
TRBJ2-5 - TRBV5-4 - TGTGCCAGCAGCTTCCCGGGGGCCCAAGAGACCCAGTACTTC CASSFPGAQETQYF
TRBJ1-3 few TRBV9 - TGTGCCAGCAGCGTAGTGTATATAGGACAGCGCTCTGGAAACACCATATATTTT CASSVVYIGQRSGNTIYF
TRBJ1-1 few TRBV7-9 TRBD1 TGTGCCAGCAGCGTCTCGGGGACAGGGGACACTGAAGCTTTCTTT CASSVSGTGDTEAFF
TRBJ2-7 few TRBV6-6 TRBD2 TGTGCCAGCAGCACTAGCGGGGGGGCTTACGAGCAGTACTTC CASSTSGGAYEQYF
TRBJ1-1 - TRBV25-1 - TGTGCCAGCAGTGGCCCTTTAGCCACGAACACTGAAGCTTTCTTT CASSGPLATNTEAFF
TRBJ2-5 once TRBV7-2 - TGTGCCAGCAGCCGGGGGGCGGGACCCGGGAGGAAGACCCAGTACTTC CASSRGAGPGRKTQYF
TRBJ2-3 - TRBV11-1 - TGTGCCAGCAGCGAAGGGGGGAGCATACGGACGCAGTATTTT CASSEGGSIRTQYF
TRBJ1-1 few TRBV6-2/TRBV6-3 TRBD1 TGTGCCAGCAGTAGGACCCAGGGGGCTGAAGCTTTCTTT CASSRTQGAEAFF
TRBJ2-3 many TRBV5-1 - TGCGCCAGCAGCTTCGGGCAGGGAGGCACAGATACGCAGTATTTT CASSFGQGGTDTQYF
TRBJ1-5 - TRBV5-1 - TGCGCCAGCAGCTTGACCCGGATTAGCAATCAGCCCCAGCATTTT CASSLTRISNQPQHF
TRBJ1-1 few TRBV6-5 - TGTGCCAGCAGTTACTCGAACAGGGACACTGAAGCTTTCTTT CASSYSNRDTEAFF
TRBJ2-7 - TRBV6-1 TRBD2 TGTGCCAGCAGTGCCCGGGGGGACGAGCAGTACTTC CASSARGDEQYF
TRBJ2-1 few TRBV7-9 - TGTGCCAGCAGCTTAAGCTCAAGGGACCGGTTCTTC CASSLSSRDRFF
TRBJ2-5 - TRBV5-1 - TGCGCCAGCAGCTTGGGGATTCCTGGGGAGACCCAGTACTTC CASSLGIPGETQYF
TRBJ2-7 few TRBV6-6 TRBD1 TGTGCCAGCAGTTACAGAGGGACAGGGGGATACGAGCAGTACTTC CASSYRGTGGYEQYF
TRBJ1-4 - TRBV20-1 - TGCAGTGCTAGCCCAGAAAACCATGAAAAACTGTTTTTT CSASPENHEKLFF
TRBJ2-5 few TRBV7-2 - TGTGCCAGCAGCGCGGGTCACAGGGGAGGGGAGACCCAGTACTTC CASSAGHRGGETQYF
TRBJ2-5 few TRBV10-2 - TGCGCCAGCAGGGGCCCGGGGACCCAGTACTTC CASRGPGTQYF
TRBJ2-3 - TRBV7-9 TRBD2 TGTGCCAGCAGCCCTTGGTCGAGCGGGGGAAGCACAGATACGCAGTATTTT CASSPWSSGGSTDTQYF
TRBJ1-5 - TRBV27 - TGTGCCAGCAGTCTAGCCTTCTATCAGCCCCAGCATTTT CASSLAFYQPQHF
TRBJ1-3 few TRBV4-3 - TGCGCCAGCAGCCAAGATCGGACTGGAAACACCATATATTTT CASSQDRTGNTIYF
TRBJ2-7 - TRBV3-1 - TGTGCCAGCAGCTTCGGGCAGGCTTTCGGTGTCGAGCAGTACTTC CASSFGQAFGVEQYF
TRBJ2-7 - TRBV4-3 TRBD1 TGCGCCAGCAGCCAGGCAATTTGGACAGGGCCAGACGAGCAGTACTTC CASSQAIWTGPDEQYF
TRBJ2-1 - TRBV5-1 - TGCGCCAGCAGCTTAACGGGGTCGGAAAACAATGAGCAGTTCTTC CASSLTGSENNEQFF
TRBJ2-1 - TRBV19 TRBD2 TGTGCCAGTAGCCCCTTTCGCGGGGGGTCCTACAATGAGCAGTTCTTC CASSPFRGGSYNEQFF
TRBJ1-4 once TRBV7-9 - TGTGCCAGCAGCGCCCGGGATTTTAATGAAAAACTGTTTTTT CASSARDFNEKLFF
TRBJ2-5 - TRBV5-1 TRBD1 TGCGCCAGCGGACAGGTACCCGGTGAGACCCAGTACTTC CASGQVPGETQYF
TRBJ1-2 - TRBV25-1 - TGTGCCAGCAGTGACCAGGGTCTCTTGGGCTATGGCTACACCTTC CASSDQGLLGYGYTF